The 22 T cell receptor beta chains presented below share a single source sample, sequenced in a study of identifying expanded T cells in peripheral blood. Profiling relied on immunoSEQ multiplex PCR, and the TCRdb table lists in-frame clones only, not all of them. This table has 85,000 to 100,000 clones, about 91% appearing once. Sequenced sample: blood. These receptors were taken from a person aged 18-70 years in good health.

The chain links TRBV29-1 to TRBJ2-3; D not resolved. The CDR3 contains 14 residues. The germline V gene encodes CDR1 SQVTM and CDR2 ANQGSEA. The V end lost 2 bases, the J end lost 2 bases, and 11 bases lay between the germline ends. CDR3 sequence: CSVENTDNTDTQYF. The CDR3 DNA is TGCAGCGTTGAAAACACAGATAACACAGATACGCAGTATTTT.

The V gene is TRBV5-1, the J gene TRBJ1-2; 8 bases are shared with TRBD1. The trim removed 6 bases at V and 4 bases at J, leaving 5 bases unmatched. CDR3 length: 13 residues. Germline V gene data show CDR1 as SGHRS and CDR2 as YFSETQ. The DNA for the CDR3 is TGCGCCAGCACAGGGGGCGCGGCCTATGGCTACACCTTC. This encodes CASTGGAAYGYTF.

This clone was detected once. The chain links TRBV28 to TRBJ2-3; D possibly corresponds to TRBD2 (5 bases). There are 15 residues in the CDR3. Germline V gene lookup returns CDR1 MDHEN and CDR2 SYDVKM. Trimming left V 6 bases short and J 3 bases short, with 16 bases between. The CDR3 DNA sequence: TGTGCCAGCAGCGGCACAGAGGGTGGGACAGATACGCAGTATTTT. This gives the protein CASSGTEGGTDTQYF.

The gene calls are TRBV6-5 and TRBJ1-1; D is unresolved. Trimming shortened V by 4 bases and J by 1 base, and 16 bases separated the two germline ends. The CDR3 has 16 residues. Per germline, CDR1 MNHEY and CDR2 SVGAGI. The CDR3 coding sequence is TGTGCCAGCAGTTCCCCCCTTCTCGGGAAGAACACTGAAGCTTTCTTT. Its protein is CASSSPLLGKNTEAFF.

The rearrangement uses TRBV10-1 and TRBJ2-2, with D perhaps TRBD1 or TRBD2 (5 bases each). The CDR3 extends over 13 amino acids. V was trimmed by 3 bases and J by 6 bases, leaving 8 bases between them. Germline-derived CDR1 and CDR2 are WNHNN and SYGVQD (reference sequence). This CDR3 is CASSDREPGELFF. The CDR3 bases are TGCGCCAGCAGTGACAGGGAGCCCGGGGAGCTGTTTTTT.

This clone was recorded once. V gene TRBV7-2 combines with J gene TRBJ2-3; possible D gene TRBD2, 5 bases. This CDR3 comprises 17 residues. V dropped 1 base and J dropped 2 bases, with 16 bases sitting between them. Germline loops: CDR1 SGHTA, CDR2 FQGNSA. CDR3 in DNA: TGTGCCAGCAGCTTAGTGGTGCGGGTCTCCCTCACAGATACGCAGTATTTT. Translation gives CASSLVVRVSLTDTQYF.

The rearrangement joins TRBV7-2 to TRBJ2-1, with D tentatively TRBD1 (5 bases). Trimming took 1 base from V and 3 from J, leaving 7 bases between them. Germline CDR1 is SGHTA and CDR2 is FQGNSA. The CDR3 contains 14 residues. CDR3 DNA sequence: TGTGCCAGCAGCTTAGGAACAGGCTACAATGAGCAGTTCTTC. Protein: CASSLGTGYNEQFF.

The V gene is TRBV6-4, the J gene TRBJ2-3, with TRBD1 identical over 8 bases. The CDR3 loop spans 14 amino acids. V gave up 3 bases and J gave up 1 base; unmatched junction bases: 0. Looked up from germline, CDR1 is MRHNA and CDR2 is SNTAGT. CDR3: CASSETGGTDTQYF. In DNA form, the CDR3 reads TGTGCCAGCAGTGAGACAGGGGGCACAGATACGCAGTATTTT.

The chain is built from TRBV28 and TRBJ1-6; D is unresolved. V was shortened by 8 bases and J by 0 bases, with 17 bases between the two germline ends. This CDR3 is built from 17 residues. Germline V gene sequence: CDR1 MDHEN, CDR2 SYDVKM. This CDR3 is CASGGWGVGSYNSPLHF. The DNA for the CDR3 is TGTGCCAGCGGCGGTTGGGGTGTAGGCTCCTATAATTCACCCCTCCACTTT.

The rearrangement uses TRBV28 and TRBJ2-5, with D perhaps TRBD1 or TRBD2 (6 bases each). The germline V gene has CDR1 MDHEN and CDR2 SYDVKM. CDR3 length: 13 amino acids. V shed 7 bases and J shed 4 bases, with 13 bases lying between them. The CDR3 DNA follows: TGTGCCAGCACCCCGGGGGCTATAGAGACCCAGTACTTC. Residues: CASTPGAIETQYF.

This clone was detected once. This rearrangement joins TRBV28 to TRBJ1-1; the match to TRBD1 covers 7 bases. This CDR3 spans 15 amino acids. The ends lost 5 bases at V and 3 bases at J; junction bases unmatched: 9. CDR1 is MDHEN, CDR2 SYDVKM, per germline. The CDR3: CASSPQGGVYTEAFF. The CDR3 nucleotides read TGTGCCAGCAGTCCCCAAGGGGGCGTGTACACTGAAGCTTTCTTT.

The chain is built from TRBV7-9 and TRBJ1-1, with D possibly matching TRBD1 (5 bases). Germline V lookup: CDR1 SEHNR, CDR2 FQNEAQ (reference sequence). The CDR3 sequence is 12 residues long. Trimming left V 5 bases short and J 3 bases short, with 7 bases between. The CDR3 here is CASSVRDTEAFF. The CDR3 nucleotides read TGTGCCAGCAGCGTCAGGGACACTGAAGCTTTCTTT.

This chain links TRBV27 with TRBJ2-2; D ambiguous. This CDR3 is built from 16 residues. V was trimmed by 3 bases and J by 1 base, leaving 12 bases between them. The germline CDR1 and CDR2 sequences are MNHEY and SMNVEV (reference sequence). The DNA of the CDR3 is TGTGCCAGCAGTTTGGACCCGCCCCTGAACACCGGGGAGCTGTTTTTT. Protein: CASSLDPPLNTGELFF.

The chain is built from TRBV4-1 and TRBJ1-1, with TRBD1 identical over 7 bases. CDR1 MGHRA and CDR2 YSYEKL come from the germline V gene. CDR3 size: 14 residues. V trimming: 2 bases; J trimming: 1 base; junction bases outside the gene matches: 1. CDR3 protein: CASSQRQGNTEAFF. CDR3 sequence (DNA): TGCGCCAGCAGCCAACGACAGGGGAACACTGAAGCTTTCTTT.

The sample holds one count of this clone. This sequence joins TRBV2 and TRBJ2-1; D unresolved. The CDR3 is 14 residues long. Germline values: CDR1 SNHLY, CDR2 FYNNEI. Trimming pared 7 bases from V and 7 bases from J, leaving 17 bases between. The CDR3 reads CASNSRRLENEQFF. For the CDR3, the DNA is TGTGCCAGCAACTCGCGACGTTTAGAAAATGAGCAGTTCTTC.

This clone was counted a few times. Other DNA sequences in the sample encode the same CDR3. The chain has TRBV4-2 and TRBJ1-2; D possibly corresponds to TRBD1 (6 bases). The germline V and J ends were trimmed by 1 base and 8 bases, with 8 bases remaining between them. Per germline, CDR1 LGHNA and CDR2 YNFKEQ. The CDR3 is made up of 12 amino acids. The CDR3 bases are TGTGCCAGCAGCCAAGGCGGGGGCGGCTACACCTTC. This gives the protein CASSQGGGGYTF.

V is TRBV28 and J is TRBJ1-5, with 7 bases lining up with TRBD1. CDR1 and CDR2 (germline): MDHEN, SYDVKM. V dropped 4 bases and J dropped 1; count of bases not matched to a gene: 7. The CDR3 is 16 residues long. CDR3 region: CASSYHRGLSNQPQHF. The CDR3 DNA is TGTGCCAGCAGTTACCACAGGGGCCTAAGCAATCAGCCCCAGCATTTT.

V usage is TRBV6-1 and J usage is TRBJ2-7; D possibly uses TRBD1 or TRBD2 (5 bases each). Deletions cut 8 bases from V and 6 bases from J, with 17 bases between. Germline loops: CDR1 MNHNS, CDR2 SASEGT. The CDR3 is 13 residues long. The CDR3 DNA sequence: TGTGCCAGCGGGACGGAATCGACGGGCGAGCAGTACTTC. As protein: CASGTESTGEQYF.

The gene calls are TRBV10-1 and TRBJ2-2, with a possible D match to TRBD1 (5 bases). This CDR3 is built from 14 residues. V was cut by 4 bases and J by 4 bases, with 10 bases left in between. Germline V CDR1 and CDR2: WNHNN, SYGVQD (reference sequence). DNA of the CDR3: TGCGCCAGCAGTGCCGACAGAGTCACCGGGGAGCTGTTTTTT. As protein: CASSADRVTGELFF.

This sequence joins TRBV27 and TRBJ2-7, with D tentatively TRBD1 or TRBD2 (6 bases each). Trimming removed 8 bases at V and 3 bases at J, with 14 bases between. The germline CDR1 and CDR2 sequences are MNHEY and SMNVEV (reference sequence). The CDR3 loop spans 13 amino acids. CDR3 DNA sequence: TGTGCCAGCTCCGAGGGGGGAATCTACGAGCAGTACTTC. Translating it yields CASSEGGIYEQYF.

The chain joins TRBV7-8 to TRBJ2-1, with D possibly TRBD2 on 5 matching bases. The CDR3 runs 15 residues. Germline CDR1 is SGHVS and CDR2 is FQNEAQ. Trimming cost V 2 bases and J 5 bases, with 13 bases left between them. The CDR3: CASSLFGNHNNEQFF. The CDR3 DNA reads TGTGCCAGCAGCTTATTCGGGAACCACAACAATGAGCAGTTCTTC.

The CDR3 region is CASSDSTGGVTEAFF. CDR3 sequence (DNA): TGTGCCAGCAGTGACTCGACAGGGGGAGTCACTGAAGCTTTCTTT. The chain combines TRBV6-4 with TRBJ1-1; 9 bases align to TRBD1. Looked up from germline, CDR1 is MRHNA and CDR2 is SNTAGT. With V trimmed by 0 bases and J by 4 bases, 3 bases remained unmatched. The CDR3 spans 15 residues.